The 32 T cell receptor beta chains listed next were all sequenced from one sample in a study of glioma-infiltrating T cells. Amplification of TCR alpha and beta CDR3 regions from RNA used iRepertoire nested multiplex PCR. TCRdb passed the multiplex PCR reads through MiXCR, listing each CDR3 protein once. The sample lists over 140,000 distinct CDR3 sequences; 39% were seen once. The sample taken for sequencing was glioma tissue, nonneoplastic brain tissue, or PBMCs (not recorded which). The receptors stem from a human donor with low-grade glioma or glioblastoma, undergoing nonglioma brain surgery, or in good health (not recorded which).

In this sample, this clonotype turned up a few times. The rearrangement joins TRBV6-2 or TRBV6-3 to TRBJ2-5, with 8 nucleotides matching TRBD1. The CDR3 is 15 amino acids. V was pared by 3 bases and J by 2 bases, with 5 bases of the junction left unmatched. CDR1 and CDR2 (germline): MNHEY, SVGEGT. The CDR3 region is CASSYEGTGQETQYF. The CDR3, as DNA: TGTGCCAGCAGTTATGAAGGGACAGGACAAGAGACCCAGTACTTC.

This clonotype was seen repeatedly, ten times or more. CDR3 DNA sequence: TGTGCCAGCAGTCTCAGGGGACCAACCTTTTCGGCCAATGAGCAGTTCTTC. Translated: CASSLRGPTFSANEQFF. The genes are TRBV27 and TRBJ2-1; tentative D call: TRBD1 (6 bases). The CDR3 sequence is 17 residues long. Germline V gives CDR1 MNHEY, CDR2 SMNVEV (reference sequence). Trimming pared 5 bases from V and 6 bases from J, leaving 23 bases between.

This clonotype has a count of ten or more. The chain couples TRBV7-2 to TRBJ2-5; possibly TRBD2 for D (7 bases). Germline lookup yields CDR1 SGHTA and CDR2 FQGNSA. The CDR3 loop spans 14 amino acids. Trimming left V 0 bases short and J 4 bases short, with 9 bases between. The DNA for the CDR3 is TGTGCCAGCAGCTTAGCGGGGGGGCGAGAGACCCAGTACTTC. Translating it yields CASSLAGGRETQYF.

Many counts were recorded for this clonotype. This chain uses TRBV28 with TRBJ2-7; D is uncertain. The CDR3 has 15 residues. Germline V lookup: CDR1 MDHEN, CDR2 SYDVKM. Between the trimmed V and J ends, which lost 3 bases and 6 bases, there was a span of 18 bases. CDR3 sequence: CASSFRVGAVSEQYF. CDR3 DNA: TGTGCCAGCAGTTTCCGGGTCGGCGCCGTTTCCGAGCAGTACTTC.

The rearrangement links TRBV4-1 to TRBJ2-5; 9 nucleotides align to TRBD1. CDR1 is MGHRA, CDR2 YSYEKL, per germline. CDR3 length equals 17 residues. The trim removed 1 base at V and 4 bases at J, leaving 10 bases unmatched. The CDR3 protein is CASSQAADRGGSETQYF. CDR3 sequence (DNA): TGCGCCAGCAGCCAAGCCGCGGACAGGGGAGGATCAGAGACCCAGTACTTC.

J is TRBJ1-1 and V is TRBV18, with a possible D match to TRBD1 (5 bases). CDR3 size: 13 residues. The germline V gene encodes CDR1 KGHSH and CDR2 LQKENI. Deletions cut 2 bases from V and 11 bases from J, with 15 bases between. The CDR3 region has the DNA TGTGCCAGCTCACCAGGGCCCCAGGCAGGGGCTTTCTTT. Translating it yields CASSPGPQAGAFF.

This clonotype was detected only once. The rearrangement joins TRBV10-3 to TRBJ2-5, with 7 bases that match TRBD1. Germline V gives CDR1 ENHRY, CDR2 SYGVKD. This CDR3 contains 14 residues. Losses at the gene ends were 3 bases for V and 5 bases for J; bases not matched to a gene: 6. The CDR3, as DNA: TGTGCCATCAGTGACCCGGGACAGCGGGAGACCCAGTACTTC. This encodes CAISDPGQRETQYF.

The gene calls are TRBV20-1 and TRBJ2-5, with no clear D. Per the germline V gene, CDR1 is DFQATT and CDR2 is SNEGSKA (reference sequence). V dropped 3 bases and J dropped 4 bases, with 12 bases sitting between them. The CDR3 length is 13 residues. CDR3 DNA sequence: TGCAGTGCTAGCCCCCCAGGAGTAGAGACCCAGTACTTC. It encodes CSASPPGVETQYF.

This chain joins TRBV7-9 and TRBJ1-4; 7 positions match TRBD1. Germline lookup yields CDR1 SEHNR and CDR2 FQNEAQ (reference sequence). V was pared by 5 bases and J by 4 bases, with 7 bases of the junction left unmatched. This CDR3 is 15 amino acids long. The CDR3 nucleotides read TGTGCCAGCAGCCGGCCAGGGGGGGATAATGAAAAACTGTTTTTT. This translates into CASSRPGGDNEKLFF. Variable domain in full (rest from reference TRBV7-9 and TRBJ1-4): DTGVSQNPRHKITKRGQNVTFRCDPISEHNRLYWYRQTLGQGPEFLTYFQNEAQLEKSRLLSDRFSAERPKGSFSTLEIQRTEQGDSAMYLCASSRPGGDNEKLFFGSGTQLSVL.

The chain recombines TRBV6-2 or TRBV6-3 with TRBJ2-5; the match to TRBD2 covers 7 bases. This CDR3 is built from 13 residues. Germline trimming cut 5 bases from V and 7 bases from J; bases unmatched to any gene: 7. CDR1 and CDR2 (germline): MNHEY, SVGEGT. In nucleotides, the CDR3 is TGTGCCAGCAGTGCACTTTCGGGGGGGACCCAGTACTTC. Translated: CASSALSGGTQYF.

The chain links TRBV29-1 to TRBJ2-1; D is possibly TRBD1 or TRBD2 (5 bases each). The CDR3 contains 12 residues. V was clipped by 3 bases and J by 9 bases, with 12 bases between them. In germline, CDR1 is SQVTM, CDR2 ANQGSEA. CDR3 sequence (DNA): TGCAGCGTTGAGCCCACTAGGGGTGAGCAGTTCTTC. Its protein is CSVEPTRGEQFF.

Here the CDR3 DNA reads TGTGCCAGCAGTTTTGGAGACAGAGAGACCCAGTACTTC. Its translation is CASSFGDRETQYF. The J gene is TRBJ2-5, the V gene TRBV28, with D maybe TRBD1 (5 bases). The CDR3 extends over 13 amino acids. Looked up from germline, CDR1 is MDHEN and CDR2 is SYDVKM. Trimming took off 3 bases at V and 4 bases at J, with 9 bases between the two ends.

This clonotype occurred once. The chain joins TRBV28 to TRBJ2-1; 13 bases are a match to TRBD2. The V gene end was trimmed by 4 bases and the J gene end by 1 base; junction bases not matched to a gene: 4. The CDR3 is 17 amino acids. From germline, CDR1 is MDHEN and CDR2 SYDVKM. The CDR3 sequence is CASSSTSGRGSYNEQFF. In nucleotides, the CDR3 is TGTGCCAGCAGTTCCACTAGCGGGAGGGGTTCCTACAATGAGCAGTTCTTC.

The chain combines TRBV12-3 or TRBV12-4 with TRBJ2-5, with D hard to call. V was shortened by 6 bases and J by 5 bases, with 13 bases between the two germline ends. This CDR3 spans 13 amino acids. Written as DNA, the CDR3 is TGTGCCAGCAGCCGAAGGCTCGGGGAGACCCAGTACTTC. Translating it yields CASSRRLGETQYF.

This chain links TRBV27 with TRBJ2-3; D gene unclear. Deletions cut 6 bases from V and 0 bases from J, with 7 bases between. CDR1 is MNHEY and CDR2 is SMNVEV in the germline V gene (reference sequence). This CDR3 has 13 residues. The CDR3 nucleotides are TGTGCCAGCAGCACGACTAGCACAGATACGCAGTATTTT. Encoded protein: CASSTTSTDTQYF.

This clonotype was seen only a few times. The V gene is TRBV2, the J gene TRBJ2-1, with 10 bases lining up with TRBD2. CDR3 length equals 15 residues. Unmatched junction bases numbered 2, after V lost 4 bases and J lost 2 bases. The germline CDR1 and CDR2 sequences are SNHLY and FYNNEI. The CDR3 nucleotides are TGTGCCAGCAGTGCTACTAGCGGGACCTACAATGAGCAGTTCTTC. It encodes CASSATSGTYNEQFF. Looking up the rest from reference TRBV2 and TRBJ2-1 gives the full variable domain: EPEVTQTPSHQVTQMGQEVILRCVPISNHLYFYWYRQILGQKVEFLVSFYNNEISEKSEIFDDQFSVERPDGSNFTLKIRSTKLEDSAMYFCASSATSGTYNEQFFGPGTRLTVL.

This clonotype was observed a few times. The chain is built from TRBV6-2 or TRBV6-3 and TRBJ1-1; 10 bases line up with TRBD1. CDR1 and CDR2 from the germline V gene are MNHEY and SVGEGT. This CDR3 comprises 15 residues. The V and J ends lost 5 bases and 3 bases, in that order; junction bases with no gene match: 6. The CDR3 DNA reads TGTGCCAGCAGTCTACGACAGGGGGCCCACACTGAAGCTTTCTTT. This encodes CASSLRQGAHTEAFF.

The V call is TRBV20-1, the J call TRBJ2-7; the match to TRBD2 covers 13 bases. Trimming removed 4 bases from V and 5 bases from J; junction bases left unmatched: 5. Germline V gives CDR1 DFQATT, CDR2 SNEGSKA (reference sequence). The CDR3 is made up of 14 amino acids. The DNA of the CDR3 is TGCAGTGCTATCGGGACTAGCGGGGTTGACGAGCAGTACTTC. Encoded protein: CSAIGTSGVDEQYF.

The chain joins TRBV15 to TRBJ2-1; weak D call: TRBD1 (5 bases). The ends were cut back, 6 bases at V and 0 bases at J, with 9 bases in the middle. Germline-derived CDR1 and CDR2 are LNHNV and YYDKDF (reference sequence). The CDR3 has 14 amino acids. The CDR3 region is CATRGQGSYNEQFF. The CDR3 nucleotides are TGTGCCACCAGGGGGCAGGGCTCCTACAATGAGCAGTTCTTC.

CDR3 DNA sequence: TGTGCCAGCAGTTACATGGTTAATTCACCCCTCCACTTT. Amino acid sequence: CASSYMVNSPLHF. V and J are TRBV6-6 and TRBJ1-6; D gene ambiguous. CDR3 size: 13 residues. V lost 2 bases and J 6 bases, leaving 5 bases between the germline ends. Germline values: CDR1 MNHNY, CDR2 SVGAGI (reference sequence).

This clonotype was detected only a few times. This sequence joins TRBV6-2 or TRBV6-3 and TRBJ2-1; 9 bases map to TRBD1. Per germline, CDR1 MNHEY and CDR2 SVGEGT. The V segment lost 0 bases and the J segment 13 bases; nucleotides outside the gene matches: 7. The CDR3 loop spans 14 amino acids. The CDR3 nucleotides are TGTGCCAGCAGTTACTCCGGACAGGGGCGAGGACAGTTCTTC. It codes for CASSYSGQGRGQFF.

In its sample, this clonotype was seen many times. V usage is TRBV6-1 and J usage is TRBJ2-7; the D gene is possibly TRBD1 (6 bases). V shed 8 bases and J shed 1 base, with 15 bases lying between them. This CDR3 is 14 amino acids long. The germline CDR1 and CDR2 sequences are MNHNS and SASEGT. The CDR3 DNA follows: TGTGCCAGCCGGCAGGGGTTTGGGTCCTACGAGCAGTACTTC. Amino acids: CASRQGFGSYEQYF.

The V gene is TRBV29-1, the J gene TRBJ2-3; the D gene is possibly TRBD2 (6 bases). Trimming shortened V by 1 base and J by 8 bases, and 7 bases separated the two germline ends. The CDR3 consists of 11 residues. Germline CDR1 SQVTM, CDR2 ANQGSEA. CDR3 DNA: TGCAGCGTTGAAGTGGGGGGTACGCAGTATTTT. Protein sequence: CSVEVGGTQYF.

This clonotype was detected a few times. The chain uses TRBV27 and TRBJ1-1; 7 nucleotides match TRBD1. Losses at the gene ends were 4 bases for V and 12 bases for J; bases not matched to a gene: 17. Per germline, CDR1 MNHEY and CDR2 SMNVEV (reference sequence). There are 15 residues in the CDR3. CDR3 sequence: CASSSPSLGQEYSFF. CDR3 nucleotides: TGTGCCAGCAGTTCCCCTTCCCTAGGACAGGAATACTCTTTCTTT.

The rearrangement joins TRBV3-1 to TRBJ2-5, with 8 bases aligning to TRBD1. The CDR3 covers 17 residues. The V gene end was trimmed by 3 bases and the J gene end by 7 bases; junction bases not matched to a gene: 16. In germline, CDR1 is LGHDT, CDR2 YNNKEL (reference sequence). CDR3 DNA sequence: TGTGCCAGCAGCCAGTGGGACAGGAGGCGCTCGAAGGGGACCCAGTACTTC. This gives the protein CASSQWDRRRSKGTQYF.

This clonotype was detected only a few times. This chain's CDR3 is CASSNDRGPYEQYF. The CDR3 nucleotides are TGTGCCAGCAGCAACGACAGGGGTCCCTACGAGCAGTACTTC. The chain recombines TRBV4-2 with TRBJ2-7, with 8 positions matching TRBD1. Germline loops: CDR1 LGHNA, CDR2 YNFKEQ. This CDR3 has 14 residues. The trim removed 5 bases at V and 2 bases at J, leaving 5 bases unmatched.

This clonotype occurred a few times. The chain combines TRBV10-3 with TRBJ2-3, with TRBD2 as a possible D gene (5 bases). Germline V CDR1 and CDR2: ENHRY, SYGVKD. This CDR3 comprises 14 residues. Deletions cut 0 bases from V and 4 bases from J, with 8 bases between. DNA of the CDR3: TGTGCCATCAGTGAGTCGACCGGGGCAGATACGCAGTATTTT. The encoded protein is CAISESTGADTQYF.

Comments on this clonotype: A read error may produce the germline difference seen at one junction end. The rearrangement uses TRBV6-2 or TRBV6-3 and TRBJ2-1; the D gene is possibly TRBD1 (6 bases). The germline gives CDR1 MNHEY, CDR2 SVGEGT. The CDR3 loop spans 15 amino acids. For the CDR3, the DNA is TGTACCAGCAGTTACAGGGCGGAGTCGGGAAATGAGCAGTTCTTC. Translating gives CTSSYRAESGNEQFF.

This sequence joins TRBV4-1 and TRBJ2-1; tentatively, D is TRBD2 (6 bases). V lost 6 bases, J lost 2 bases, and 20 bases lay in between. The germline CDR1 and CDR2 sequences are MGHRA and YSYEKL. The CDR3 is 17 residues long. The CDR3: CASRFIPGTGAYNEQFF. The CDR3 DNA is TGCGCCAGCAGGTTTATCCCGGGGACGGGGGCCTACAATGAGCAGTTCTTC.

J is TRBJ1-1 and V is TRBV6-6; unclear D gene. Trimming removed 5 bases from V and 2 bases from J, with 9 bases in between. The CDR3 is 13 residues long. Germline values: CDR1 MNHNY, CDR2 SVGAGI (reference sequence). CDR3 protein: CASSRSPNTEAFF. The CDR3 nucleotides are TGTGCCAGCAGTCGAAGTCCCAACACTGAAGCTTTCTTT.

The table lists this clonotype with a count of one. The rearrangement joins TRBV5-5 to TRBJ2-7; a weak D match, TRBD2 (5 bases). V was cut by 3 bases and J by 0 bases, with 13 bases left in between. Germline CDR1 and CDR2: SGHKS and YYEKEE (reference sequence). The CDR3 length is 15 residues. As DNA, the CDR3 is TGTGCCAGCAGCTCCCAGACTGGGAGCTCCTACGAGCAGTACTTC. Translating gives CASSSQTGSSYEQYF.

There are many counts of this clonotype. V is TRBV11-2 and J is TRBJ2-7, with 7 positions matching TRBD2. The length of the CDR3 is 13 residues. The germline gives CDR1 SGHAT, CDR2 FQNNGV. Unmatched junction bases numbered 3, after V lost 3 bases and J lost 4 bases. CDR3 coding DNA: TGTGCCAGCAGCTTCGAAGCGGGATACGAGCAGTACTTC. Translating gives CASSFEAGYEQYF.